The 2 T cell receptor beta chains below come from one sample, sequenced in a study of regulatory T cells in long-lasting Graves disease. CDR3-region Arm-PCR and iRepertoire HTBI primers produced the TCR beta libraries. MiXCR was run by TCRdb on the multiplex PCR reads, yielding one entry per CDR3 protein. The sample contains about 400,000 distinct CDR3 sequences, around 15% of which appear only once. The time point here: newly diagnosed GD, antithyroid drugs for less than 3 months. PBMCs provided the RNA from which the TCR library was made. The same sample was also used in a study of T cells in Graves' hyperthyroidism and ophthalmopathy.

Sequenced material: peripheral blood mononuclear cells (PBMCs), taken at new diagnosis, from a patient treated with antithyroid drugs. Every receptor here comes from a woman aged 18-29 years with Graves disease.

This clonotype was detected many times. The chain is built from TRBV20-1 and TRBJ2-7, with TRBD1 matching 7 bases. J gave up 6 bases and V 1 base, and 9 bases lay outside the gene matches. Germline assignment: CDR1 DFQATT and CDR2 SNEGSKA (reference sequence). This CDR3 contains 14 residues. Here the CDR3 reads CSARGPQGVGEQYF. The CDR3 nucleotides read TGCAGTGCTAGAGGGCCGCAGGGGGTGGGCGAGCAGTACTTC.

This clonotype occurred once. This sequence may be a read error, since a much larger clone differs from it by one base. V usage is TRBV5-1 and J usage is TRBJ1-6; 10 nucleotides match TRBD1. The junction had 2 bases not matched to a gene; V was cut back by 5 bases and J by 6 bases. Germline V gene lookup returns CDR1 SGHRS and CDR2 YFSETQ. The CDR3 is made up of 14 amino acids. CDR3 in amino acids: CASSWTGGNSPLHF. The CDR3 nucleotides read TGCGCCAGCAGTTGGACAGGGGGTAATTCACCCCTCCACTTT. Combining the CDR3 with reference TRBV5-1 and TRBJ1-6 gives the whole variable domain KAGVTQTPRYLIKTRGQQVTLSCSPISGHRSVSWYQQTPGQGLQFLFEYFSETQRNKGNFPGRFSGRQFSNSRSEMNVSTLELGDSALYLCASSWTGGNSPLHFGNGTRLTVT.